One sample yielded the 32 T cell receptor beta chains listed below, sequenced in a study of blood T cell repertoires in COVID-19. Sequencing was performed with immunoSEQ multiplex PCR; in TCRdb, only in-frame clones are kept and a portion is missing. The data show about 190,000 clones, about 86% seen once. The sequenced sample was peripheral blood. These receptors were taken from a young woman who had recovered from COVID-19.

V usage is TRBV7-2 and J usage is TRBJ1-3, with D possibly TRBD1 on 6 matching bases. The CDR3 extends over 14 amino acids. V was clipped by 7 bases and J by 1 base, with 11 bases between them. CDR1 is SGHTA and CDR2 is FQGNSA in the germline V gene. The DNA for the CDR3 is TGTGCCAGCACTCGAGGGGGATCTGGAAACACCATATATTTT. This sequence encodes CASTRGGSGNTIYF.

The chain recombines TRBV18 with TRBJ2-2, with D maybe TRBD2 (6 bases). The CDR3 consists of 16 residues. Germline V gene data show CDR1 as KGHSH and CDR2 as LQKENI. The V gene lost 3 bases and the J gene lost 2 bases, with 13 bases spanning the gap. CDR3 bases: TGTGCCAGCTCACCTGCCGGGACTTTTAACACCGGGGAGCTGTTTTTT. This sequence encodes CASSPAGTFNTGELFF.

V is TRBV20-1 and J is TRBJ2-7, with a weak D call TRBD2 (6 bases). V was cut by 3 bases and J by 3 bases, with 21 bases left in between. The CDR3 loop spans 16 amino acids. Germline V gene data show CDR1 as DFQATT and CDR2 as SNEGSKA (reference sequence). This chain's CDR3 is CSASSLGGDVRYEQYF. The CDR3 DNA is TGCAGTGCTAGTTCGCTGGGGGGAGACGTGCGCTACGAGCAGTACTTC.

The gene calls are TRBV2 and TRBJ2-3; 8 positions match TRBD1. This CDR3 comprises 13 residues. Germline CDR1 SNHLY, CDR2 FYNNEI. CDR3 sequence (DNA): TGTGTCATCCAGGGGGCCCCCACAGATACGCAGTATTTT. Translated, it gives CVIQGAPTDTQYF.

The V and J genes are TRBV13 and TRBJ2-5; 8 bases match TRBD2. This CDR3 contains 14 residues. J lost 4 bases, V lost 1 base, and 2 bases had no gene match. CDR1 is PRHDT, CDR2 FYEKMQ, per germline (reference sequence). The CDR3 nucleotides read TGTGCCAGCAGCTTAGACCGGGGGGGAGAGACCCAGTACTTC. This gives the protein CASSLDRGGETQYF.

J is TRBJ1-1 and V is TRBV13, with TRBD1 matching over 9 bases. V lost 4 bases to trimming and J lost 4 bases; unmatched junction nucleotides: 7. Germline CDR1 reads PRHDT; CDR2 reads FYEKMQ (reference sequence). There are 15 residues in the CDR3. The CDR3 sequence is CASSSDRGWGTEAFF. In DNA, the CDR3 is TGTGCCAGCAGCTCGGACAGGGGCTGGGGCACTGAAGCTTTCTTT.

This chain uses TRBV9 with TRBJ2-5, with TRBD2 identical over 8 bases. The junction had 5 bases not matched to a gene; V was cut back by 0 bases and J by 4 bases. The CDR3 runs to 15 residues. The germline V gene encodes CDR1 SGDLS and CDR2 YYNGEE. The CDR3: CASSVESGGRETQYF. The CDR3 DNA is TGTGCCAGCAGCGTAGAAAGCGGGGGTCGAGAGACCCAGTACTTC.

The chain links TRBV5-1 to TRBJ1-3; D remains unclear. Germline V CDR1 and CDR2: SGHRS, YFSETQ. This CDR3 is built from 13 residues. V was pared by 3 bases and J by 8 bases, with 12 bases between. The CDR3 loop reads CASSSPGSDTIYF. CDR3 bases: TGCGCCAGCAGCTCCCCGGGGTCCGACACCATATATTTT.

This clone was found a few times. V and J are TRBV2 and TRBJ1-5; tentative D call: TRBD1 (5 bases). Germline V gene lookup returns CDR1 SNHLY and CDR2 FYNNEI. The germline V and J ends were trimmed by 2 bases and 5 bases, with 19 bases remaining between them. The CDR3 runs to 17 residues. The CDR3 protein is CASSESFIRQRDQPQHF. The CDR3 nucleotides are TGTGCCAGCAGTGAAAGTTTTATTAGACAGCGGGATCAGCCCCAGCATTTT.

The chain joins TRBV11-2 to TRBJ2-7; the D is unclear. There are 15 residues in the CDR3. The V and J ends lost 5 bases and 2 bases respectively, with 16 bases between them. Germline lookup yields CDR1 SGHAT and CDR2 FQNNGV. Here the CDR3 reads CASSETPHRAYEQYF. The DNA for the CDR3 is TGTGCCAGCAGCGAAACCCCGCATCGCGCCTACGAGCAGTACTTC.

The rearrangement uses TRBV27 and TRBJ1-6; TRBD1 matches 8 bases. This CDR3 spans 14 amino acids. Germline V gene sequence: CDR1 MNHEY, CDR2 SMNVEV (reference sequence). Losses at the gene ends were 4 bases for V and 17 bases for J; bases not matched to a gene: 13. The CDR3 protein is CASSSSQDRAAVHF. The DNA for the CDR3 is TGTGCCAGCAGTTCCTCCCAGGACAGGGCGGCCGTCCACTTT.

The chain joins TRBV28 to TRBJ2-3; a possible D gene is TRBD2 (6 bases). The CDR3 is 12 amino acids. Trimming stripped 11 bases from V and 4 bases from J, with 13 bases between. Germline V gives CDR1 MDHEN, CDR2 SYDVKM. The CDR3 bases are TGTGCCGCGGTGGGAGGAGCAGATACGCAGTATTTT. This sequence encodes CAAVGGADTQYF.

The chain recombines TRBV18 with TRBJ2-7, with a weak D call TRBD1 (6 bases). V was shortened by 4 bases and J by 7 bases, with 17 bases between the two germline ends. The CDR3 length is 14 residues. Germline CDR1 and CDR2: KGHSH and LQKENI. CDR3 protein: CASSQSGHLFEQYF. The CDR3 coding sequence is TGTGCCAGCTCACAATCGGGACACCTTTTTGAGCAGTACTTC.

This clone was seen a single time. The V and J genes are TRBV27 and TRBJ1-1; maybe TRBD1 (5 bases). Between the trimmed V and J ends, which lost 4 bases and 3 bases, there was a span of 6 bases. The CDR3 sequence is 12 residues long. Germline assignment: CDR1 MNHEY and CDR2 SMNVEV (reference sequence). CDR3 protein: CASSSGYTEAFF. CDR3 nucleotide sequence: TGTGCCAGCAGTTCAGGGTACACTGAAGCTTTCTTT.

The chain combines TRBV9 with TRBJ2-7, with D maybe TRBD2 (6 bases). The CDR3 is 15 residues long. In germline, CDR1 is SGDLS, CDR2 YYNGEE. V was cut by 0 bases and J by 2 bases, with 12 bases left in between. The CDR3 coding sequence is TGTGCCAGCAGCGTAGGACGGGGGTACACCTACGAGCAGTACTTC. Residues: CASSVGRGYTYEQYF.

The chain couples TRBV9 to TRBJ2-2; 8 nucleotides agree with TRBD2. The V and J ends lost 2 bases and 6 bases, in that order; junction bases with no gene match: 6. Looked up from germline, CDR1 is SGDLS and CDR2 is YYNGEE. The CDR3 sequence is 15 residues long. The CDR3 is CASSVNREGPGELFF. The DNA of the CDR3 is TGTGCCAGCAGCGTTAATCGGGAGGGTCCCGGGGAGCTGTTTTTT.

The chain carries TRBV4-3 and TRBJ1-6; 7 bases are a match to TRBD1. The CDR3 runs to 13 residues. Germline lookup yields CDR1 LGHNA and CDR2 YSLEER. V lost 6 bases to trimming and J lost 9 bases; unmatched junction nucleotides: 5. CDR3 nucleotide sequence: TGCGCCAGCAGGGGGGACAGTGGTTCACCCCTCCACTTT. This codes for CASRGDSGSPLHF.

The J gene is TRBJ2-7, the V gene TRBV19, with 7 nucleotides matching TRBD1. V shed 6 bases and J 4 bases; nucleotides not matched to a gene: 6. This CDR3 comprises 13 residues. Germline CDR1 LNHDA, CDR2 SQIVND (reference sequence). The CDR3 loop is CASSPGGPYEQYV. The CDR3 DNA reads as TGTGCCAGTAGCCCAGGGGGACCTTACGAGCAGTACGTC.

This chain connects TRBV9 to TRBJ1-6; D gene ambiguous. The ends were cut back, 0 bases at V and 9 bases at J, with 7 bases in the middle. This CDR3 has 13 amino acids. Germline-derived CDR1 and CDR2 are SGDLS and YYNGEE. The CDR3 protein is CASSVDGSSPLHF. The CDR3 nucleotides read TGTGCCAGCAGCGTAGATGGGAGTTCACCCCTCCACTTT.

The chain recombines TRBV27 with TRBJ1-5, with a tentative D call TRBD1 (5 bases). Per the germline V gene, CDR1 is MNHEY and CDR2 is SMNVEV (reference sequence). The CDR3 is made up of 14 amino acids. V lost 3 bases and J lost 5, with 11 bases in between. The CDR3 is CASSFQGRYQPQHF. The CDR3 DNA reads as TGTGCCAGCAGTTTCCAGGGCAGGTATCAGCCCCAGCATTTT.

The gene calls are TRBV5-1 and TRBJ2-2, with 12 bases that match TRBD2. V lost 2 bases to trimming and J lost 5 bases; unmatched junction nucleotides: 7. The CDR3 runs to 17 residues. Germline V gene data show CDR1 as SGHRS and CDR2 as YFSETQ. CDR3 in amino acids: CASSLGLAGSGTGELFF. CDR3 sequence (DNA): TGCGCCAGCAGCTTAGGACTAGCGGGATCAGGGACCGGGGAGCTGTTTTTT.

The CDR3 DNA reads as TGTGCCAGCACCTGGGACCCCCAGGCCCGGGGGTCTACGGAGCAGTACTTC. It encodes CASTWDPQARGSTEQYF. The chain carries TRBV7-2 and TRBJ2-7, with a possible D match to TRBD2 (6 bases). V dropped 7 bases and J dropped 7 bases, with 29 bases sitting between them. The CDR3 consists of 17 residues. The germline V gene encodes CDR1 SGHTA and CDR2 FQGNSA.

V usage is TRBV4-3 and J usage is TRBJ2-7, with TRBD2 identical over 7 bases. The CDR3 covers 16 residues. In germline, CDR1 is LGHNA, CDR2 YSLEER. V gave up 0 bases and J gave up 4 bases; unmatched junction bases: 9. The CDR3 is CASSQDLGGSIYEQYF. Written as DNA, the CDR3 is TGCGCCAGCAGCCAAGATTTGGGGGGGTCAATATACGAGCAGTACTTC.

This chain links TRBV6-5 with TRBJ1-2; a weak D match, TRBD1 (5 bases). Trimming removed 6 bases from V and 2 bases from J, with 10 bases in between. CDR1 and CDR2 (germline): MNHEY, SVGAGI. CDR3 length: 13 residues. The CDR3 here is CASRRDRNYGYTF. The CDR3 region has the DNA TGTGCCAGCAGACGAGACAGAAACTATGGCTACACCTTC.

V usage is TRBV5-4 and J usage is TRBJ1-4; 11 bases fit TRBD1. The CDR3 runs to 14 residues. The V gene's germline CDR1 is SGHNT and CDR2 YYREEE (reference sequence). V dropped 4 bases and J dropped 10; count of bases not matched to a gene: 6. The CDR3 loop is CASSIGQGAAKLFF. DNA of the CDR3: TGTGCCAGCAGCATTGGACAGGGGGCGGCAAAACTGTTTTTT.

V gene TRBV24-1 combines with J gene TRBJ2-1, with 10 bases that match TRBD1. Unmatched junction bases numbered 6, after V lost 4 bases and J lost 4 bases. The CDR3 totals 16 residues. In germline, CDR1 is KGHDR, CDR2 SFDVKD. The CDR3 coding sequence is TGTGCCACCAGTGACCATGGGACAGGGGAATACAATGAGCAGTTCTTC. Translated, it gives CATSDHGTGEYNEQFF.

CDR3: CASSQEPTRVSSEAFF. CDR3 bases: TGTGCCAGCAGCCAAGAGCCGACCAGGGTCTCGTCCGAAGCTTTCTTT. This chain connects TRBV3-1 (or the pseudogene TRBV3-2) to TRBJ1-1; possible D gene TRBD1, 5 bases. The germline gives CDR1 LGHDT, CDR2 YNNKEL (reference sequence). The CDR3 is made up of 16 amino acids. The V gene lost 0 bases and the J gene lost 8 bases, with 19 bases spanning the gap.

The J gene is TRBJ2-3, the V gene TRBV24-1; D possibly corresponds to TRBD1 (5 bases). The V end lost 3 bases, the J end lost 6 bases, and 27 bases lay between the germline ends. Looked up from germline, CDR1 is KGHDR and CDR2 is SFDVKD. This CDR3 is built from 19 residues. The CDR3 loop is CATSDGLWGREGGEDTQYF. DNA of the CDR3: TGTGCCACCAGTGATGGCCTGTGGGGCAGGGAAGGCGGAGAGGATACGCAGTATTTT.

The V gene is TRBV6-5, the J gene TRBJ2-5; 12 bases fit TRBD2. Germline-derived CDR1 and CDR2 are MNHEY and SVGAGI. The CDR3 has 15 residues. The junction had 6 bases not matched to a gene; V was cut back by 6 bases and J by 4 bases. For the CDR3, the DNA is TGTGCCAGCAGCAGAGGACTAGCGGGAAGAGAGACCCAGTACTTC. The encoded protein is CASSRGLAGRETQYF.

DNA of the CDR3: TGTGCCAGCAGTCCATGGGAACTAGCGGGGTACAATGAGCAGTTCTTC. Protein sequence: CASSPWELAGYNEQFF. This chain connects TRBV13 to TRBJ2-1; 10 bases match TRBD2. The CDR3 covers 16 residues. Germline CDR1 and CDR2: PRHDT and FYEKMQ (reference sequence). J was trimmed by 4 bases and V by 6 bases; bases with no gene match: 9. The variable domain in full, with the rest retrieved from reference TRBV13 and TRBJ2-1, is AAGVIQSPRHLIKEKRETATLKCYPIPRHDTVYWYQQGPGQDPQFLISFYEKMQSDKGSIPDRFSAQQFSDYHSELNMSSLELGDSALYFCASSPWELAGYNEQFFGPGTRLTVL.

This sequence joins TRBV10-1 and TRBJ2-1; TRBD2 aligns across 11 bases. The CDR3 is made up of 14 amino acids. The J segment lost 6 bases and the V segment lost 5 bases, leaving 3 bases of the junction unmatched. CDR1 and CDR2 (germline): WNHNN, SYGVQD (reference sequence). The CDR3 nucleotides read TGCGCCAGCAGTCTAGCGGGGGGAGGCAATGAGCAGTTCTTC. Its translation is CASSLAGGGNEQFF.

This chain uses TRBV9 with TRBJ2-1, with 11 bases lining up with TRBD2. Germline CDR1 reads SGDLS; CDR2 reads YYNGEE. The CDR3 has 19 residues. J lost 3 bases, V lost 4 bases, and 15 bases had no gene match. The CDR3 coding sequence is TGTGCCAGCAGCCCCCGAGGTAGCGGGAGGGCCGGTGGCTACAATGAGCAGTTCTTC. Amino acid sequence: CASSPRGSGRAGGYNEQFF.